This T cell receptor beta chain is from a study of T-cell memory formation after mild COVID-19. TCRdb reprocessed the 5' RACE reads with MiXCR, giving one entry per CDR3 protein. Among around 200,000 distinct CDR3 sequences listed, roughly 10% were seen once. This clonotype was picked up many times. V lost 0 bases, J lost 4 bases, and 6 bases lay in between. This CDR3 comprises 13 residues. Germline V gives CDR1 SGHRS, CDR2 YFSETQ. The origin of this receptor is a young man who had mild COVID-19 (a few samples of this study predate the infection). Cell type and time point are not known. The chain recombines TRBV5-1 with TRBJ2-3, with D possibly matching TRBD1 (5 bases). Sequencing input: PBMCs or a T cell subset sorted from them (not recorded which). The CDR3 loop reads CASSLATADTQYF. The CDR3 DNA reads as TGCGCCAGCAGCTTGGCGACAGCAGATACGCAGTATTTT.